A single sample gave rise to the 14 T cell receptor beta chains below, sequenced in a study of T cell responses to AZD1222 COVID-19 vaccine. This table comes from immunoSEQ multiplex PCR, and its TCRdb copy is limited to in-frame clones, with some not included. Of more than 100,000 clones detected, approximately 91% appear once; the ten largest clones hold 1.5% to 2%. Sample: peripheral blood, taken on day 0 of AZD1222 vaccination. The receptors originated from an adult in good health.

This clone is a singleton in its sample. The chain recombines TRBV6-5 with TRBJ2-7, with 9 bases lining up with TRBD1. Germline assignment: CDR1 MNHEY and CDR2 SVGAGI. The CDR3 consists of 14 residues. The trim removed 5 bases at V and 6 bases at J, leaving 8 bases unmatched. The CDR3 sequence: CASSTRDRAREQYF. In nucleotides, the CDR3 is TGTGCCAGCAGTACCCGGGACAGGGCACGCGAGCAGTACTTC.

The chain recombines TRBV5-4 with TRBJ2-3; 9 nucleotides agree with TRBD1. The CDR3 is 13 amino acids. Germline CDR1 SGHNT, CDR2 YYREEE (reference sequence). V shed 10 bases and J 3 bases; nucleotides not matched to a gene: 6. DNA of the CDR3: TGTGCCCTTAGGACAGGGGTGACAGATACGCAGTATTTT. It specifies CALRTGVTDTQYF. The full variable domain, with the rest looked up from reference TRBV5-4 and TRBJ2-3, is ETGVTQSPTHLIKTRGQQVTLRCSSQSGHNTVSWYQQALGQGPQFIFQYYREEENGRGNFPPRFSGLQFPNYSSELNVNALELDDSALYLCALRTGVTDTQYFGPGTRLTVL.

This clone was recorded once. The chain couples TRBV28 to TRBJ1-1; D gene ambiguous. Trimming cost V 5 bases and J 3 bases, with 10 bases left between them. Germline V gives CDR1 MDHEN, CDR2 SYDVKM. This CDR3 is 13 amino acids long. Here the CDR3 DNA reads TGTGCCAGCAGTAGGCCTGGATACACTGAAGCTTTCTTT. Protein: CASSRPGYTEAFF.

V and J are TRBV13 and TRBJ2-7; D assignment may be TRBD1 or TRBD2 (5 bases each). The length of the CDR3 is 16 residues. With 4 bases removed from V and 2 bases from J, the gap between germline ends came to 18 bases. Germline V gene data show CDR1 as PRHDT and CDR2 as FYEKMQ (reference sequence). CDR3 amino acids: CASSSRDVQDAYEQYF. The CDR3 DNA sequence: TGTGCCAGCAGCTCTAGGGACGTCCAAGACGCCTACGAGCAGTACTTC.

The genes are TRBV5-4 and TRBJ2-7; a weak D match, TRBD1 (5 bases). Trimming pared 4 bases from V and 3 bases from J, leaving 17 bases between. Germline V gives CDR1 SGHNT, CDR2 YYREEE (reference sequence). The CDR3 is 15 residues long. Here the CDR3 reads CASSNSRTRGYEQYF. The CDR3 coding sequence is TGTGCCAGCAGCAACTCCAGGACAAGGGGCTACGAGCAGTACTTC.

J is TRBJ2-7 and V is TRBV29-1; 7 nucleotides match TRBD2. This CDR3 is built from 13 residues. Germline V CDR1 and CDR2: SQVTM, ANQGSEA. V shed 8 bases and J 1 base; nucleotides not matched to a gene: 8. Written as DNA, the CDR3 is TGCAGCATCAGCGGGAAGGGGTCCTACGAGCAGTACTTC. This gives the protein CSISGKGSYEQYF.

This chain joins TRBV6-5 and TRBJ1-1; D unresolved. V was trimmed by 4 bases and J by 3 bases, leaving 3 bases between them. The CDR3 sequence is 11 residues long. CDR1 and CDR2 from the germline V gene are MNHEY and SVGAGI. CDR3 sequence reads: CASSSYTEAFF. The CDR3 DNA sequence: TGTGCCAGCAGTTCCTACACTGAAGCTTTCTTT.

V and J are TRBV27 and TRBJ2-2; 10 positions match TRBD1. This CDR3 has 16 residues. Unmatched junction bases numbered 12, after V lost 7 bases and J lost 7 bases. Germline CDR1 is MNHEY and CDR2 is SMNVEV (reference sequence). The CDR3 spells CASTSYRDRGIGELFF. The CDR3 DNA reads as TGTGCCAGCACCTCTTACCGGGACAGGGGTATCGGGGAGCTGTTTTTT.

This chain connects TRBV11-2 to TRBJ1-2; tentative D call: TRBD1 (5 bases). Germline V lookup: CDR1 SGHAT, CDR2 FQNNGV. The V gene lost 1 base and the J gene lost 8 bases, with 17 bases spanning the gap. The CDR3 is made up of 15 amino acids. The CDR3 nucleotides are TGTGCCAGCAGCTTAGGAGGAGACAGCGAGAGGGGCTACACCTTC. This sequence encodes CASSLGGDSERGYTF.

This rearrangement joins TRBV28 to TRBJ1-3, with TRBD1 matching over 7 bases. V trimming: 5 bases; J trimming: 1 base; junction bases outside the gene matches: 8. CDR1 and CDR2 from the germline V gene are MDHEN and SYDVKM. There are 16 residues in the CDR3. The CDR3 sequence is CASSPTTGSSGNTIYF. Written as DNA, the CDR3 is TGTGCCAGCAGTCCTACGACAGGGTCGTCTGGAAACACCATATATTTT. The full variable domain, completed using reference TRBV28 and TRBJ1-3, is DVKVTQSSRYLVKRTGEKVFLECVQDMDHENMFWYRQDPGLGLRLIYFSYDVKMKEKGDIPEGYSVSREKKERFSLILESASTNQTSMYLCASSPTTGSSGNTIYFGEGSWLTVV.

The chain combines TRBV3-1 (or the pseudogene TRBV3-2) with TRBJ2-7, with TRBD1 matching 9 bases. CDR1 and CDR2 (germline): LGHDT, YNNKEL (reference sequence). V lost 3 bases to trimming and J lost 2 bases; unmatched junction nucleotides: 8. The CDR3 sequence is 16 residues long. CDR3 DNA: TGTGCCAGCAGCCAGACAGGGGGAGGGTTCGCCTACGAGCAGTACTTC. It encodes CASSQTGGGFAYEQYF.

In this sample, this clone turned up a few times. This chain links TRBV5-5 with TRBJ1-2; 10 bases line up with TRBD1. The germline V gene has CDR1 SGHKS and CDR2 YYEKEE (reference sequence). After removal of 3 bases from V and 2 bases from J, the junction contained 1 base not matched to a gene. There are 14 residues in the CDR3. CDR3 protein: CASSWDRGNYGYTF. Written as DNA, the CDR3 is TGTGCCAGCAGCTGGGACAGGGGCAACTATGGCTACACCTTC. The full variable domain, its missing parts supplied by reference TRBV5-5 and TRBJ1-2, is DAGVTQSPTHLIKTRGQQVTLRCSPISGHKSVSWYQQVLGQGPQFIFQYYEKEERGRGNFPDRFSARQFPNYSSELNVNALLLGDSALYLCASSWDRGNYGYTFGSGTRLTVV.

The chain employs TRBV11-2 and TRBJ1-6; TRBD1 might be the D (6 bases). The CDR3 runs 15 residues. Germline V gene sequence: CDR1 SGHAT, CDR2 FQNNGV. Trimming shortened V by 10 bases and J by 10 bases, and 23 bases separated the two germline ends. The CDR3 spells CATGAGTGRTSPLHF. CDR3 nucleotide sequence: TGTGCCACCGGAGCCGGTACAGGGCGAACCTCACCCCTCCACTTT.

This rearrangement joins TRBV5-3 to TRBJ2-5, with D maybe TRBD2 (6 bases). TRBV5-3 is annotated as an ORF whose role is uncertain. This CDR3 is built from 13 residues. V was cut by 0 bases and J by 9 bases, with 12 bases left in between. CDR3 residues: CARSLAGEIPQYF. CDR3 DNA sequence: TGTGCCAGAAGCTTGGCGGGAGAAATCCCCCAGTACTTC.